This entry lists 32 T cell receptor beta chains sequenced from one sample in a study of beta chain features in type 1 diabetes. These TCRs' antigens remain unknown. General study findings and limits: Shortening of TCRB CDR3s, moderate but significant, appeared in all four CD4+ subsets of Type 1 diabetes patients.

Expressed TCRB transcripts got sequenced, as all isolated RNA was reverse transcribed. TCRdb's table, derived via immunoSEQ multiplex PCR, lists solely in-frame clones and lacks some. Of hundreds of thousands of clones in the sample, more than 12% were seen once. The sequencing input was naive CD4+ T cells from blood. These receptor sequences come from a man younger than 30 with type 1 diabetes.

This clone was observed a handful of times. This chain links TRBV7-2 with TRBJ2-5; no definite D call. The CDR3 runs 11 residues. The V gene lost 6 bases and the J gene lost 9 bases, with 11 bases spanning the gap. Germline V gene sequence: CDR1 SGHTA, CDR2 FQGNSA. CDR3 protein: CASSPDGSQYF. The CDR3 DNA follows: TGTGCCAGCAGTCCGGACGGATCCCAGTACTTC. Variable domain in full (rest from reference TRBV7-2 and TRBJ2-5): GAGVSQSPSNKVTEKGKDVELRCDPISGHTALYWYRQSLGQGLEFLIYFQGNSAPDKSGLPSDRFSAERTGGSVSTLTIQRTQQEDSAVYLCASSPDGSQYFGPGTRLLVL.

This clone was detected a few times. The chain couples TRBV27 to TRBJ2-3; a weak D match, TRBD2 (6 bases). The CDR3 is made up of 16 amino acids. V was cut by 8 bases and J by 0 bases, with 18 bases left in between. Germline V lookup: CDR1 MNHEY, CDR2 SMNVEV (reference sequence). The CDR3 DNA reads TGTGCCAGCCCGATGGACTACCGATCTAGCACAGATACGCAGTATTTT. Residues: CASPMDYRSSTDTQYF.

This clone has more than one count but fewer than ten. The chain uses TRBV19 and TRBJ1-5; D is unclear. Germline CDR1 is LNHDA and CDR2 is SQIVND (reference sequence). Trimming shortened V by 7 bases and J by 1 base, and 14 bases separated the two germline ends. CDR3 size: 15 residues. Here the CDR3 reads CASTTPSGSNQPQHF. The DNA for the CDR3 is TGTGCCAGTACGACACCATCGGGCAGCAATCAGCCCCAGCATTTT.

This clone was seen a handful of times. V gene TRBV18 combines with J gene TRBJ2-1; D is ambiguous. The CDR3 sequence is 11 residues long. The V gene lost 4 bases and the J gene lost 6 bases, with 4 bases spanning the gap. The germline V gene encodes CDR1 KGHSH and CDR2 LQKENI. The CDR3 DNA reads as TGTGCCAGCTCACTCTCCAATGAGCAGTTCTTC. It translates to CASSLSNEQFF.

This clone showed up just a few times. The rearrangement uses TRBV5-1 and TRBJ2-1; tentative D call: TRBD1 (5 bases). The CDR3 spans 15 residues. The ends were cut back, 2 bases at V and 5 bases at J, with 14 bases in the middle. From germline, CDR1 is SGHRS and CDR2 YFSETQ. CDR3 residues: CASSLGVSVDNEQFF. The CDR3 coding sequence is TGCGCCAGCAGCTTAGGGGTGTCGGTAGACAATGAGCAGTTCTTC.

This clone was detected a few times. CDR3 protein: CASSQNRVTYSYEQYF. CDR3 sequence (DNA): TGTGCCAGCAGCCAAAACAGGGTAACTTACTCCTACGAGCAGTACTTC. The chain couples TRBV6-4 to TRBJ2-7; a possible D gene is TRBD1 (6 bases). CDR3 length: 16 amino acids. Germline CDR1 reads MRHNA; CDR2 reads SNTAGT. V dropped 6 bases and J dropped 0 bases, with 18 bases sitting between them.

This clone was seen more than once but under ten times. The chain links TRBV29-1 to TRBJ1-5; 7 nucleotides match TRBD1. Losses at the gene ends were 7 bases for V and 5 bases for J; bases not matched to a gene: 8. CDR3 length equals 13 residues. Germline assignment: CDR1 SQVTM and CDR2 ANQGSEA. CDR3 region: CSARQGGDQPQHF. The CDR3 nucleotides are TGCAGCGCGAGACAGGGTGGAGATCAGCCCCAGCATTTT.

The V and J genes are TRBV28 and TRBJ2-5; no definite D call. The CDR3 covers 14 residues. The germline V gene encodes CDR1 MDHEN and CDR2 SYDVKM. V lost 3 bases, J lost 1 base, and 9 bases lay in between. The CDR3 protein is CASSFSTGQETQYF. Here the CDR3 DNA reads TGTGCCAGCAGTTTCTCGACGGGCCAAGAGACCCAGTACTTC.

This clone came up a few times. The rearrangement joins TRBV29-1 to TRBJ1-1; tentative D call: TRBD1 (6 bases). The ends were cut back, 6 bases at V and 3 bases at J, with 11 bases in the middle. The CDR3 sequence is 12 residues long. Looked up from germline, CDR1 is SQVTM and CDR2 is ANQGSEA. The CDR3 nucleotides are TGCAGCGTGGGAACAGGGCACACTGAAGCTTTCTTT. This gives the protein CSVGTGHTEAFF.

This clone was recorded a few times. The chain couples TRBV9 to TRBJ2-5, with D perhaps matching TRBD1 or TRBD2 (5 bases each). Germline CDR1 and CDR2: SGDLS and YYNGEE. The CDR3 length is 14 residues. Trimming shortened V by 2 bases and J by 5 bases, and 13 bases separated the two germline ends. This CDR3 reads CASSVTGNRETQYF. For the CDR3, the DNA is TGTGCCAGCAGCGTCACCGGGAACAGGGAGACCCAGTACTTC.

About this clone itself: This CDR3 is also generated by other DNA sequences in the sample. The chain has TRBV5-1 and TRBJ2-5; D is uncertain. Germline V CDR1 and CDR2: SGHRS, YFSETQ. Between the trimmed V and J ends, which lost 5 bases and 2 bases, there was a span of 4 bases. The CDR3 is 11 amino acids. The CDR3 loop reads CASSGQETQYF. The CDR3 DNA follows: TGCGCCAGCAGTGGTCAAGAGACCCAGTACTTC.

This clone was observed a few times. This rearrangement joins TRBV6-5 to TRBJ2-5, with 9 bases fitting TRBD1. The CDR3 is 14 residues long. CDR1 and CDR2 from the germline V gene are MNHEY and SVGAGI. The J segment lost 9 bases and the V segment lost 0 bases, leaving 5 bases of the junction unmatched. Written as DNA, the CDR3 is TGTGCCAGCAGTTACTCTACGACAGGGGGATCCCAGTACTTC. Encoded protein: CASSYSTTGGSQYF.

This clone was found a few times. The V gene is TRBV7-2, the J gene TRBJ1-2; D possibly corresponds to TRBD1 (6 bases). Trimming left V 3 bases short and J 4 bases short, with 12 bases between. The germline gives CDR1 SGHTA, CDR2 FQGNSA. The CDR3 contains 14 residues. The CDR3 DNA reads as TGTGCCAGCAGCTTTCTCAGGGGTAGCTATGGCTACACCTTC. This encodes CASSFLRGSYGYTF. Full variable domain (rest looked up from reference TRBV7-2 and TRBJ1-2): GAGVSQSPSNKVTEKGKDVELRCDPISGHTALYWYRQSLGQGLEFLIYFQGNSAPDKSGLPSDRFSAERTGGSVSTLTIQRTQQEDSAVYLCASSFLRGSYGYTFGSGTRLTVV.

This clone was seen only a few times. This specimen includes other DNA sequences encoding the same CDR3. V usage is TRBV30 and J usage is TRBJ2-5; no firm D call. From germline, CDR1 is GTSNPN and CDR2 SVGIG (reference sequence). Trimming removed 0 bases at V and 5 bases at J, with 10 bases between. The CDR3 loop spans 13 amino acids. CDR3 coding DNA: TGTGCCTGGAGTGTACAAGGCGGCGAGACCCAGTACTTC. Residues: CAWSVQGGETQYF.

This clone turned up a few times. The chain uses TRBV9 and TRBJ1-1; 8 nucleotides match TRBD1. The germline CDR1 and CDR2 sequences are SGDLS and YYNGEE. V shed 2 bases and J 1 base; nucleotides not matched to a gene: 10. The CDR3 is 17 amino acids. CDR3 sequence: CASSVTGATYGNTEAFF. The CDR3 region has the DNA TGTGCCAGCAGCGTGACAGGGGCCACCTATGGGAACACTGAAGCTTTCTTT.

This chain joins TRBV7-9 and TRBJ1-1; D is unresolved. The length of the CDR3 is 12 residues. The V gene's germline CDR1 is SEHNR and CDR2 FQNEAQ (reference sequence). Deletions cut 6 bases from V and 3 bases from J, with 8 bases between. The CDR3 DNA sequence: TGTGCCAGCAGTACACTTTACACTGAAGCTTTCTTT. Encoded protein: CASSTLYTEAFF. The full variable domain, in which reference TRBV7-9 and TRBJ1-1 provide the parts outside the CDR3, is DTGVSQNPRHKITKRGQNVTFRCDPISEHNRLYWYRQTLGQGPEFLTYFQNEAQLEKSRLLSDRFSAERPKGSFSTLEIQRTEQGDSAMYLCASSTLYTEAFFGQGTRLTVV.

This chain connects TRBV7-6 to TRBJ2-3; perhaps TRBD2 as D (5 bases). The CDR3 runs 14 residues. Germline V gene lookup returns CDR1 SGHVS and CDR2 FNYEAQ. V was shortened by 6 bases and J by 2 bases, with 12 bases between the two germline ends. This chain's CDR3 is CASSPSRDTDTQYF. Written as DNA, the CDR3 is TGTGCCAGCAGTCCAAGCCGGGACACAGATACGCAGTATTTT.

The CDR3 region has the DNA TGCGCCAGCAGCTTGGAGGGACAGGGCTGGGGTCTCACCTACGAGCAGTACTTC. It is translated as CASSLEGQGWGLTYEQYF. The genes are TRBV5-1 and TRBJ2-7, with 9 bases lining up with TRBD1. Germline lookup yields CDR1 SGHRS and CDR2 YFSETQ. This CDR3 is built from 18 residues. With V trimmed by 0 bases and J by 2 bases, 12 bases remained unmatched.

This clone was counted only a few times. This chain links TRBV30 with TRBJ1-5; 7 bases align to TRBD1. The CDR3 consists of 13 residues. Germline V CDR1 and CDR2: GTSNPN, SVGIG (reference sequence). The ends lost 1 base at V and 6 bases at J; junction bases unmatched: 3. The CDR3 sequence: CAWSGGQLQPQHF. In DNA, the CDR3 is TGTGCCTGGAGTGGGGGACAGCTTCAGCCCCAGCATTTT. Full variable domain (outside the CDR3, taken from reference TRBV30 and TRBJ1-5): SQTIHQWPATLVQPVGSPLSLECTVEGTSNPNLYWYRQAAGRGLQLLFYSVGIGQISSEVPQNLSASRPQDRQFILSSKKLLLSDSGFYLCAWSGGQLQPQHFGDGTRLSIL.

This clone was seen only a few times. This chain links TRBV10-3 with TRBJ2-7; 8 bases align to TRBD1. CDR3 length equals 18 residues. Germline V lookup: CDR1 ENHRY, CDR2 SYGVKD. The V gene end was trimmed by 10 bases and the J gene end by 0 bases; junction bases not matched to a gene: 20. The CDR3 loop reads CATSGGLGRLGISYEQYF. The CDR3 DNA reads TGTGCCACCTCAGGGGGCCTAGGCAGGTTGGGGATCTCCTACGAGCAGTACTTC.

This clone has more than one count but fewer than ten. This chain links TRBV20-1 with TRBJ1-1, with D hard to call. The CDR3 runs to 11 residues. Trimming left V 3 bases short and J 11 bases short, with 13 bases between. Germline CDR1 is DFQATT and CDR2 is SNEGSKA (reference sequence). The DNA for the CDR3 is TGCAGTGCTAGTGTAGTTGTCGGGGCTTTCTTT. It translates to CSASVVVGAFF.

The rearrangement joins TRBV7-9 to TRBJ1-4; D gene ambiguous. V lost 6 bases and J 8 bases, leaving 13 bases between the germline ends. This CDR3 contains 13 residues. Germline values: CDR1 SEHNR, CDR2 FQNEAQ (reference sequence). The CDR3 nucleotides are TGTGCCAGCAGTCCCGGACGAGGCGAAAAACTGTTTTTT. Its translation: CASSPGRGEKLFF.

Only a few counts were recorded for this clone. The chain uses TRBV27 and TRBJ2-7; a weak D match, TRBD1 (5 bases). CDR3 size: 15 residues. Trimming pared 2 bases from V and 7 bases from J, leaving 18 bases between. The V gene's germline CDR1 is MNHEY and CDR2 SMNVEV (reference sequence). The CDR3 protein is CASSLELKGRGEQYF. The DNA of the CDR3 is TGTGCCAGCAGTTTAGAGTTGAAGGGGCGCGGTGAGCAGTACTTC.

The V and J genes are TRBV30 and TRBJ1-2; D is possibly TRBD1 (6 bases). This CDR3 contains 12 residues. The germline V gene has CDR1 GTSNPN and CDR2 SVGIG (reference sequence). Trimming left V 6 bases short and J 4 bases short, with 12 bases between. In DNA form, the CDR3 reads TGTGCCTGTACGTCGGGGGCCTATGGCTACACCTTC. This codes for CACTSGAYGYTF.

This chain connects TRBV7-2 to TRBJ1-6; D ambiguous. The germline gives CDR1 SGHTA, CDR2 FQGNSA. Trimming removed 1 base from V and 0 bases from J, with 7 bases in between. The CDR3 contains 16 residues. The DNA for the CDR3 is TGTGCCAGCAGCTTAGTGGGGAGCTCCTATAATTCACCCCTCCACTTT. Protein sequence: CASSLVGSSYNSPLHF.

This chain connects TRBV7-9 to TRBJ2-7; 7 bases fit TRBD2. Trimming cost V 10 bases and J 0 bases; bases outside gene matches: 6. The CDR3 is made up of 13 amino acids. Germline-derived CDR1 and CDR2 are SEHNR and FQNEAQ (reference sequence). CDR3 DNA: TGTGCCATTACTAGCGCTAGCTCCTACGAGCAGTACTTC. The encoded protein is CAITSASSYEQYF.

This clone appeared a few times. The chain has TRBV7-2 and TRBJ2-3, with 7 bases fitting TRBD1. V was clipped by 4 bases and J by 5 bases; unmatched bases: 9. Germline assignment: CDR1 SGHTA and CDR2 FQGNSA. The CDR3 spans 15 residues. As DNA, the CDR3 is TGTGCCAGCAGCTCCTACAGGGGTATAAGAGATACGCAGTATTTT. As protein: CASSSYRGIRDTQYF.

This clone was seen only a few times. The same CDR3 arises from other DNA sequences in this sample as well. The CDR3 DNA sequence: TGTGCCTGGAGTGTATTAGGGGAGACCCAGTACTTC. Protein: CAWSVLGETQYF. V gene TRBV30 combines with J gene TRBJ2-5; no clear D gene. Germline V gene data show CDR1 as GTSNPN and CDR2 as SVGIG (reference sequence). V was trimmed by 0 bases and J by 5 bases, leaving 7 bases between them. The CDR3 spans 12 residues.

This clone was picked up a small number of times. The CDR3 sequence is CASSPGTANTEAFF. Here the CDR3 DNA reads TGTGCCAGCAGCCCAGGGACGGCGAACACTGAAGCTTTCTTT. This chain connects TRBV9 to TRBJ1-1; the D gene is possibly TRBD1 (5 bases). Germline CDR1 and CDR2: SGDLS and YYNGEE. V was trimmed by 4 bases and J by 1 base, leaving 11 bases between them. The CDR3 is 14 residues long.

The chain combines TRBV5-1 with TRBJ2-5, with D perhaps TRBD2 (6 bases). Germline V lookup: CDR1 SGHRS, CDR2 YFSETQ. Trimming took off 9 bases at V and 3 bases at J, with 18 bases between the two ends. The length of the CDR3 is 14 residues. The CDR3 nucleotides are TGCGCCAACGTCCCTCCGGGAGCCAAAGAGACCCAGTACTTC. This codes for CANVPPGAKETQYF. The full variable domain, completed using reference TRBV5-1 and TRBJ2-5, is KAGVTQTPRYLIKTRGQQVTLSCSPISGHRSVSWYQQTPGQGLQFLFEYFSETQRNKGNFPGRFSGRQFSNSRSEMNVSTLELGDSALYLCANVPPGAKETQYFGPGTRLLVL.

This clone was observed a few times. The V call is TRBV7-6, the J call TRBJ2-6; D not resolved. This CDR3 region has 17 residues. Per the germline V gene, CDR1 is SGHVS and CDR2 is FNYEAQ. The ends were cut back, 0 bases at V and 2 bases at J, with 11 bases in the middle. This chain's CDR3 is CASSLAPRSPGANVLTF. In DNA form, the CDR3 reads TGTGCCAGCAGCTTAGCACCCCGCAGTCCTGGGGCCAACGTCCTGACTTTC.

In this sample, this clone turned up a few times. The chain recombines TRBV25-1 with TRBJ2-7, with TRBD2 matching 8 bases. The V segment lost 7 bases and the J segment 0 bases; nucleotides outside the gene matches: 8. CDR1 and CDR2 from the germline V gene are MGHDK and SYGVNS. CDR3 length: 15 amino acids. DNA of the CDR3: TGTGCCAGCACCGTCGCGGGGGGATTCTCCTACGAGCAGTACTTC. Translation: CASTVAGGFSYEQYF.